This T cell receptor beta chain was recovered during a study of T cell responses to AZD1222 COVID-19 vaccine. Study outcomes and limitations: Possibly, clonal diversity was underestimated; donors were largely white British and included more females. The study found Spike-specific TCR breadth and depth rose after two AZD1222 doses. At study baseline, merely several AZD1222 recipients were seropositive.

Measured with immunoSEQ multiplex PCR; TCRdb has only the in-frame clones, and not every one. The table records under 200,000 clones, more than 80% of them present only once. Turning to this clone: Its antigen is currently unknown.

V trimming: 6 bases; J trimming: 4 bases; junction bases outside the gene matches: 3. The germline V gene has CDR1 MNHEY and CDR2 SVGAGI. This CDR3 is built from 13 residues. The receptor was derived from an adult who received the MenACWY meningococcal vaccine as a control. V usage is TRBV6-5 and J usage is TRBJ2-1; TRBD2 matches 7 bases. The sequences come from peripheral blood, collected 28 days after the second dose of the MenACWY control vaccine. The CDR3 sequence: CASSRLAYNEQFF. The CDR3 DNA reads TGTGCCAGCAGCCGACTAGCTTACAATGAGCAGTTCTTC.